Listed below are T cell receptor beta chains from one sample, sequenced in a study of CD8 T cells in Susac syndrome. TCRdb reprocessed the immunoSEQ multiplex PCR reads with MiXCR, giving one entry per CDR3 protein. The data contain roughly 190,000 distinct CDR3 sequences, 90% to 95% of them seen just once; the ten biggest clones take up roughly 0.087%. Sequencing input: CD4+ T cells from PBMCs. The receptor set was obtained from a human donor with Susac syndrome. Each CDR3 is given without its conserved first and last residue.

v_call	j_call	cdr3_length	cdr3_aa
TRBV5-4	TRBJ1-1	12	ASSQGQGDTEAF
TRBV24-1	TRBJ2-3	14	ATSDLRSDRDNTQY
TRBV29-1	TRBJ1-2	10	SAPVGNYGYT
TRBV7-9	TRBJ2-1	12	ASSFLWEENEQF
TRBV20-1	TRBJ2-1	9	SASQGDEQF
TRBV7-9	TRBJ2-7	12	ASSQTSGYYEQY
TRBV3-1	TRBJ1-1	13	ASSFAGTGGTEAF
TRBV5-1	TRBJ1-4	13	ASSLDSTTNEKLF
TRBV2	TRBJ2-1	11	ASSEWGVLKPF
TRBV20-1	TRBJ2-7	13	SAKGPGTGVDEQY
TRBV20-1	TRBJ2-5	13	SGPIPTGFQETQY
TRBV7-9	TRBJ1-4	10	ASEGTNEKLF
TRBV7-2	TRBJ2-5	14	ASSLDRGDLGGAQY
TRBV2	TRBJ1-5	11	ASSRDNNQPQH
TRBV7-2	TRBJ1-1	11	ASSLVGPAEAF
TRBV28	TRBJ2-7	14	ASSSSGSGNLYEQY
TRBV25-1	TRBJ2-7	11	ASSASKAYEQY
TRBV24-1	TRBJ1-5	13	ATSEGGQYNQPQH
TRBV7-2	TRBJ2-1	16	ASSPGQGIAFIYNEQF
TRBV5-1	TRBJ2-1	13	ASSFHSGSGDEQF
TRBV5-1	TRBJ2-3	13	ASSNDGGGTDTQY
TRBV4-1	TRBJ2-2	14	ASSQERLGGTGELF
TRBV5-1	TRBJ2-7	11	ASSSWTGDEQY
TRBV11-2	TRBJ2-5	12	ASSLAVAGRTQY
TRBV20-1	TRBJ1-6	12	SARVEQGASPLH
TRBV6-5	TRBJ2-3	13	ASSKTSAGTDTQY
TRBV19	TRBJ2-4	15	ASSIRGGLGAKNIQY
TRBV18	TRBJ1-1	11	ASSPAGDTEAF
TRBV4-2	TRBJ1-5	14	ASSQDGTRIGQPQH
TRBV19	TRBJ2-7	12	ASSTHGAAYEQY
TRBV20-1	TRBJ2-5	14	SARDPGLALGETQY
TRBV11-2	TRBJ2-5	13	ASSLVRGGQETQY
TRBV7-9	TRBJ1-3	13	ASSYLKATGNTIY
TRBV21-1	TRBJ1-4	18	ASSKNPFFMRQGANEKLF
TRBV7-2	TRBJ1-6	17	ASSLVVGSVSSYNSPLH
TRBV4-1	TRBJ1-5	15	ASSQDISPFSSQPQH
TRBV2	TRBJ2-3	12	ASKLAGVTDTQY
TRBV3-1	TRBJ2-3	11	ASSQGSRDTQY
TRBV5-1	TRBJ1-2	12	ASSLRQNQYGYT
TRBV4-1	TRBJ2-1	16	ASSQDQGGSRPYNEQF
TRBV3-1	TRBJ1-2	13	ASSQDVSGAYGYT
TRBV28	TRBJ2-5	14	ASSGLRDGSQETQY
TRBV28	TRBJ2-2	15	ASSFRGGRVVTGELF
TRBV18	TRBJ1-1	13	ASSPNYRGDTEAF
TRBV6-5	TRBJ2-3	14	ASSYSGDRDADTQY
TRBV15	TRBJ2-3	12	ATQAARGRDTQY
TRBV4-1	TRBJ2-2	13	ASSPAVVNTGELF
TRBV5-5	TRBJ1-3	14	ASSPEFRVAGNTIY
TRBV6-1	TRBJ2-6	15	ASSARRVSVGANVLT
TRBV6-5	TRBJ1-2	13	ASSYSRQRNYGYT
TRBV12-3/TRBV12-4	TRBJ1-1	10	ATEDLGARAF
TRBV12-3/TRBV12-4	TRBJ1-5	13	ASSFGGGGDQPQH
TRBV12-3/TRBV12-4	TRBJ2-1	13	ASSLRDGTYNEQF